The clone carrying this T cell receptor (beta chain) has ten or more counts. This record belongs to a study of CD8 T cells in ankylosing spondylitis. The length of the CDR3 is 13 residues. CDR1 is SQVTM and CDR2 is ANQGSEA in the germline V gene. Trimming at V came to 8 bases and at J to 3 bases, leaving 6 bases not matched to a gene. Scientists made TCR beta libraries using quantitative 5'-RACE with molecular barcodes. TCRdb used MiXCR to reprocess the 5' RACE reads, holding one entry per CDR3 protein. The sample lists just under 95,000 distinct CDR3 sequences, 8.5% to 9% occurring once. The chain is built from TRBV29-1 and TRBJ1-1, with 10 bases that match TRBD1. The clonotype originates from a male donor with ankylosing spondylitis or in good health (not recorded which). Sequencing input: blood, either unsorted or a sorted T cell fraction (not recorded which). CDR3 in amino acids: CSTGDRGYTEAFF. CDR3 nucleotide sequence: TGCAGCACAGGGGACAGGGGATACACTGAAGCTTTCTTT.